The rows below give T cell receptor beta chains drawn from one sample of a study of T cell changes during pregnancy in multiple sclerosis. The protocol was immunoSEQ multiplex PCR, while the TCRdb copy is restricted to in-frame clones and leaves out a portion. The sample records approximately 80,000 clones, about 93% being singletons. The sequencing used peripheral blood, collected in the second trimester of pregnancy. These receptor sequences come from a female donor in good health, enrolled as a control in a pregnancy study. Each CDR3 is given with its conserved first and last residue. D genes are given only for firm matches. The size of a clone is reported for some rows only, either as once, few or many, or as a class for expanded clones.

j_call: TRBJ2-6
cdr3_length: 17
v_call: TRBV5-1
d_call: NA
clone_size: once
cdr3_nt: TGCGCCAGCAGCTCGGAGGGCACCTTGACTGGGGCCAACGTCCTGACTTTC
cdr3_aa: CASSSEGTLTGANVLTF

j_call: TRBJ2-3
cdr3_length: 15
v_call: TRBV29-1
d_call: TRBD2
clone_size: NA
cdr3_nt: TGCAGCGTTGTCGTAGCGGGAGGACCCATAGATACGCAGTATTTT
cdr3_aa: CSVVVAGGPIDTQYF

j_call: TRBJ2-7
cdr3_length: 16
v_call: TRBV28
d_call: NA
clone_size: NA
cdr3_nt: TGTGCCAGCAGTCCGCCCATGGTCTGGGGGCCCCACGAGCAGTACTTC
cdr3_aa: CASSPPMVWGPHEQYF

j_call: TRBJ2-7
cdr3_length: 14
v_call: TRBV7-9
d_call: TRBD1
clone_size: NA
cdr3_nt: TGTGCCAGCAGCTCGGACAGGGGGAGCTACGAGCAGTACTTC
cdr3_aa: CASSSDRGSYEQYF

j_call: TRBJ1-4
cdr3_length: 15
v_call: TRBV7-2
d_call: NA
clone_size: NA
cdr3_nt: TGTGCCAGCAGCCCCAGAGGCCGGCCTAATGAAAAACTGTTTTTT
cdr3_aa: CASSPRGRPNEKLFF

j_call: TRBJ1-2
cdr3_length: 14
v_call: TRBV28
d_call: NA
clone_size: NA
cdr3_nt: TGTGCCAGCAGTTCCCAACCCACAACCTATGGCTACACCTTC
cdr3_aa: CASSSQPTTYGYTF

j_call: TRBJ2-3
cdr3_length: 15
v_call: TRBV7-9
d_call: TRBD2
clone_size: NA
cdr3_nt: TGTGCCAGCAGCTTAGAGGGCGGGAGGACAGATACGCAGTATTTT
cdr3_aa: CASSLEGGRTDTQYF

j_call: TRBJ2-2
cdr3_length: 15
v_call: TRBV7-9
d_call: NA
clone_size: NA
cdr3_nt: TGTGCCAGCAGCTTAGTAGCGGTGAACACCGGGGAGCTGTTTTTT
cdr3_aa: CASSLVAVNTGELFF

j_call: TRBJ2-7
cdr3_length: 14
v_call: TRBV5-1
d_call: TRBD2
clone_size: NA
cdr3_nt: TGCGCCAGCAGCCTTAGCGGGACGTCGAACGAGCAGTACTTC
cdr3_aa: CASSLSGTSNEQYF

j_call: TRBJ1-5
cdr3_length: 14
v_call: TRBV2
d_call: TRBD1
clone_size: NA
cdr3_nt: TGTGCCAGCACCGGGACAGGGGGAAATCAGCCCCAGCATTTT
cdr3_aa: CASTGTGGNQPQHF

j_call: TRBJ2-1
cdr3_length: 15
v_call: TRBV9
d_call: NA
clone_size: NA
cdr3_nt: TGTGCCAGCAGCGTAGCGGAGAGGGACTACAATGAGCAGTTCTTC
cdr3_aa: CASSVAERDYNEQFF

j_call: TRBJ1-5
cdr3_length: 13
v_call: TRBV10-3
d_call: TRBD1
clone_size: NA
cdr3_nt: TGTGCCATCAGTCCCACAGGGGATCAGCCCCAGCATTTT
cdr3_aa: CAISPTGDQPQHF

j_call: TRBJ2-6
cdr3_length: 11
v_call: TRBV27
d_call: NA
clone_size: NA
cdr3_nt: TGTGCCAGCTCAGGGGCCAACGTCCTGACTTTC
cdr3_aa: CASSGANVLTF

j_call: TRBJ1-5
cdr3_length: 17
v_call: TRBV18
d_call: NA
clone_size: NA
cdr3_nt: TGTGCCAGCTCACCATTGGGGCCCTCTCGTAACAATCAGCCCCAGCATTTT
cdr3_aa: CASSPLGPSRNNQPQHF

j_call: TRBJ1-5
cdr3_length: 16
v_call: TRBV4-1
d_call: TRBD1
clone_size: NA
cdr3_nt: TGCGCCAGCAGCCAAGCGGACAGGGGGCGAGATCAGCCCCAGCATTTT
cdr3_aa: CASSQADRGRDQPQHF

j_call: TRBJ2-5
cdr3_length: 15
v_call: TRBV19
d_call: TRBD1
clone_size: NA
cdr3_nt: TGTGCCAGTAGGGCAGGGACAGGGAGTCGGGAGACCCAGTACTTC
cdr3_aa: CASRAGTGSRETQYF

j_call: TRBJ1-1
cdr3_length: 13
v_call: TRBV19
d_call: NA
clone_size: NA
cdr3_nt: TGTGCCAGTAGTATAGATCCCACAGGGAGAGCTTTCTTT
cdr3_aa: CASSIDPTGRAFF

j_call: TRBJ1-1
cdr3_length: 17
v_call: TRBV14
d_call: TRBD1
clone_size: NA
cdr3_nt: TGTGCCAGCAGCCAAGCCGGGACAGGGCTTGGTTACACTGAAGCTTTCTTT
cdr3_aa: CASSQAGTGLGYTEAFF

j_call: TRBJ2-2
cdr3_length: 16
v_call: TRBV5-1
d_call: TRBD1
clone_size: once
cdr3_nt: TGCGCCAGCAGCCCAGGGGGTAACGCGAACACCGGGGAGCTGTTTTTT
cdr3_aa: CASSPGGNANTGELFF

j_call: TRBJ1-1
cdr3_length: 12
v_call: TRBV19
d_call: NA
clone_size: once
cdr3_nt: TGTGCCAGTAGTATAGTGGGCGTGAGCGCTTTCTTT
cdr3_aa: CASSIVGVSAFF

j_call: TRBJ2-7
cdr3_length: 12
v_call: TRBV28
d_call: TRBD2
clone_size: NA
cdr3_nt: TGTGCCAGCAGTTTAATCGGGACTAGCGGGATCTTC
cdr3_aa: CASSLIGTSGIF

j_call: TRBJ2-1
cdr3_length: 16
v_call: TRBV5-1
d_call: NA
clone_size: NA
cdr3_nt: TGCGCCAGCAGCTTGGGGGCTACCAGCTCCTACAATGAGCAGTTCTTC
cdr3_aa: CASSLGATSSYNEQFF

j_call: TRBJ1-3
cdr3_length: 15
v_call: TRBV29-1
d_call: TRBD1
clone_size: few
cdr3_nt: TGCAGCGTTCAGGGACAGGCCGGCTCTGGAAACACCATATATTTT
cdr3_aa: CSVQGQAGSGNTIYF

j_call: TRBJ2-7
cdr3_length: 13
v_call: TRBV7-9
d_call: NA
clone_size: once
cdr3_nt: TGTGCCAGCAGCCCCTCCGGGACTTACGAGCAGTACTTC
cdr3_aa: CASSPSGTYEQYF

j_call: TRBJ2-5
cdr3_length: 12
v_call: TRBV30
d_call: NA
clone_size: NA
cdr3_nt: TGTGCCTGGAGTGAACAGGGAGAGACCCAGTACTTC
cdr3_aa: CAWSEQGETQYF

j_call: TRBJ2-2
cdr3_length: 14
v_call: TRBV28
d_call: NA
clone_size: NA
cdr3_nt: TGTGCCAGCAGTTTACAGCGGAACACCGGGGAGCTGTTTTTT
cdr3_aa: CASSLQRNTGELFF

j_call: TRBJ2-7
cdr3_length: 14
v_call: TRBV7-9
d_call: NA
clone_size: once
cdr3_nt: TGTGCCAGCAGCTTGTCTGACAGGTCCCACGAGCAGTACTTC
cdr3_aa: CASSLSDRSHEQYF

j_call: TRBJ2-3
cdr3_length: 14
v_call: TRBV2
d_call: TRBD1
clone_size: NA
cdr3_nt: TGTGCCAGCATACAGGGGGAGGGCACAGATACGCAGTATTTT
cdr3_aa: CASIQGEGTDTQYF

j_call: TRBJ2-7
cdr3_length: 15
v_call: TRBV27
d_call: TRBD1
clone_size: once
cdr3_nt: TGTGCCAGCAGTGCGCGACAGGGGGCGAACTACGAGCAGTACTTC
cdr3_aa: CASSARQGANYEQYF

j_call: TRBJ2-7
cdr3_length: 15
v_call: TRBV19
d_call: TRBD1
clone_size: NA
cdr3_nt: TGTGCCAGTAGTGCAGACAGGGAGATCTCCTACGAGCAGTACTTC
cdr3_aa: CASSADREISYEQYF

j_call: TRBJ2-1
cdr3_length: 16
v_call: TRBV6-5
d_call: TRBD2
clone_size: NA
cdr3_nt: TGTGCCAGCAGTTACTCGCGCGGGAGGAGCTACAATGAGCAGCTCTTC
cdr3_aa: CASSYSRGRSYNEQLF

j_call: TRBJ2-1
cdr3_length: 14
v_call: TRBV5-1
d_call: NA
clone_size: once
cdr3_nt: TGCGCCAGCAGCTTGGGGACTATCGGGAATGAGCAGTTCTTC
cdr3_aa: CASSLGTIGNEQFF

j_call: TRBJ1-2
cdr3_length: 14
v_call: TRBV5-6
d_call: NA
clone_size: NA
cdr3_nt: TGTGCCAGCAGCTTGGTTGCAGCTAACTATGGCTACACCTTC
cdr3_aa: CASSLVAANYGYTF

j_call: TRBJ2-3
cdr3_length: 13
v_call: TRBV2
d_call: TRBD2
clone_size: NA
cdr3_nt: TGTGCCAGTGGCCCTAGCGGGAGAGATACGCAGTATTTT
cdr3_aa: CASGPSGRDTQYF

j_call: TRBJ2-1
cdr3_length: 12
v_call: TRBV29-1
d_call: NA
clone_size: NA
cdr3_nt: TGCAGCGTTCGACTAGTCTACAATGAGCAGTTCTTC
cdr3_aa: CSVRLVYNEQFF

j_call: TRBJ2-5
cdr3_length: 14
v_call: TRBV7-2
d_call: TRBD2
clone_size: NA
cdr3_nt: TGTGCCAGCAGCTTAGGGCTAGCGGGAGTGGCCCAGTACTTC
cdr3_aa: CASSLGLAGVAQYF

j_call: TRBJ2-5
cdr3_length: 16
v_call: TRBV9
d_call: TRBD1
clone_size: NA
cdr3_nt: TGTGCCAGCAGCGTAGAGGGGACAGGGACGGCAGAGACCCAGTACTTC
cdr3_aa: CASSVEGTGTAETQYF

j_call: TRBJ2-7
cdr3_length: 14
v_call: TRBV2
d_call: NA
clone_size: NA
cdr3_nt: TGTGCCAGCAGAGTCGACCAGGGGCCCTACGAGCAGTACTTC
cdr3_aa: CASRVDQGPYEQYF

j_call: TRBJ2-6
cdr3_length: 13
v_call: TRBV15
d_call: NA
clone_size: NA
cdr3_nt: TGTGCCACCAGCGTCTCTAGGACCAACGTCCTGACTTTC
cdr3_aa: CATSVSRTNVLTF